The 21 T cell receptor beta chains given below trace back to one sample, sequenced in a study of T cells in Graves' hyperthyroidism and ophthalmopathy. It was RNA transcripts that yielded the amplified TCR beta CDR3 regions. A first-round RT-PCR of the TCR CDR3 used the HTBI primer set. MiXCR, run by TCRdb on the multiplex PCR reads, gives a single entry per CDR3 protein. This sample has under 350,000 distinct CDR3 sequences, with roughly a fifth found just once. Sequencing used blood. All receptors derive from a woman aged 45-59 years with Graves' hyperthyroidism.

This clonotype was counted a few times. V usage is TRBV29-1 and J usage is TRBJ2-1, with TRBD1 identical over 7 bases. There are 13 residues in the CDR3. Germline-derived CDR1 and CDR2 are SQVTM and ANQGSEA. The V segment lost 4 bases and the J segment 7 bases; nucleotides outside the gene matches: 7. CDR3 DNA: TGCAGCGTTGGGAAATCGACAGGGAATGAGCAGTTCTTC. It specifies CSVGKSTGNEQFF.

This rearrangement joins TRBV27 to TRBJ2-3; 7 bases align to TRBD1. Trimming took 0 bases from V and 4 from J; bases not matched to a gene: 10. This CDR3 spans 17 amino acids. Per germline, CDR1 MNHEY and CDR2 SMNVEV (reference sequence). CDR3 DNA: TGTGCCAGCAGTTTATCTAAGGGCAGGGGGATGGCAGATACGCAGTATTTT. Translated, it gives CASSLSKGRGMADTQYF.

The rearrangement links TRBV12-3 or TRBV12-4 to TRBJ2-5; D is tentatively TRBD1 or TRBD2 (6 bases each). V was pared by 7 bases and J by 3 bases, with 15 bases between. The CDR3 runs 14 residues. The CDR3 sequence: CASTRGEMEETQYF. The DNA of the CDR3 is TGTGCCAGCACAAGGGGGGAGATGGAAGAGACCCAGTACTTC.

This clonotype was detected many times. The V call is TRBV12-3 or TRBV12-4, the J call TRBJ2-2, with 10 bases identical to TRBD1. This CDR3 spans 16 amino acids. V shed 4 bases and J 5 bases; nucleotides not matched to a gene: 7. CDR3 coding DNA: TGTGCCAGCAGTTCTAGGACAGGGGGGAGAACCGGGGAGCTGTTTTTT. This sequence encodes CASSSRTGGRTGELFF.

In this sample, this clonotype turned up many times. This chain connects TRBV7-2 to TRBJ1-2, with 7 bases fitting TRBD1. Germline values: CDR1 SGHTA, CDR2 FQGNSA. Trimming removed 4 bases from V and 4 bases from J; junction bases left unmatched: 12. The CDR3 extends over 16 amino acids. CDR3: CASSSSTGATLYGYTF. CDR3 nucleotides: TGTGCCAGCAGCTCCTCAACAGGGGCGACCCTCTATGGCTACACCTTC.

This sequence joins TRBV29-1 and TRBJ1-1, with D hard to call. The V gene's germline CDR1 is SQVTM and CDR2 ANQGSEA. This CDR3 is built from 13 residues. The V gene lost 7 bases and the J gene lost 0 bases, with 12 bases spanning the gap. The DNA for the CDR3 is TGCAGCGGGATCGGACGGGTGAACACTGAAGCTTTCTTT. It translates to CSGIGRVNTEAFF.

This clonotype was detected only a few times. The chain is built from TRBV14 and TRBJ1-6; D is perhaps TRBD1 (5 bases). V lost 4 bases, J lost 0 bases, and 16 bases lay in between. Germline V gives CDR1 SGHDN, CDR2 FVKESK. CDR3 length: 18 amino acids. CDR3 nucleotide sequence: TGTGCCAGCAGCCCGACCATCGGGGCCAGCTCCTATAATTCACCCCTCCACTTT. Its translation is CASSPTIGASSYNSPLHF.

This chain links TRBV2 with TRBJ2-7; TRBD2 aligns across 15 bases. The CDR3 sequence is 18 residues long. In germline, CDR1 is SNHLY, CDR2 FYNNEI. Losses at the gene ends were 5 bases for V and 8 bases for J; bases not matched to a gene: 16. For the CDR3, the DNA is TGTGCCAGCAGTCCCGGAATCGAGAGAGGACTAGCGGGAGGGCAGCAGTACTTC. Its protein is CASSPGIERGLAGGQQYF.

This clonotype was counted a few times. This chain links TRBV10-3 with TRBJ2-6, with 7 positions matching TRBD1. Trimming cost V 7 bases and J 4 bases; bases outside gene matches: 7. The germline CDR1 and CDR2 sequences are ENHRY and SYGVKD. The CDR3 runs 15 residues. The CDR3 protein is CAIKQGISGANVLTF. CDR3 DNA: TGTGCCATCAAACAGGGGATCTCCGGGGCCAACGTCCTGACTTTC.

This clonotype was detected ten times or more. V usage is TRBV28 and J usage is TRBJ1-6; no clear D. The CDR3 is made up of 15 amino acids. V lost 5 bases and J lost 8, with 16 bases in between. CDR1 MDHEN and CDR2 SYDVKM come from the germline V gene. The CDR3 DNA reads TGTGCCAGCAGTCCGCCCAGAGGGAGCCATTCACCCCTCCACTTT. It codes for CASSPPRGSHSPLHF.

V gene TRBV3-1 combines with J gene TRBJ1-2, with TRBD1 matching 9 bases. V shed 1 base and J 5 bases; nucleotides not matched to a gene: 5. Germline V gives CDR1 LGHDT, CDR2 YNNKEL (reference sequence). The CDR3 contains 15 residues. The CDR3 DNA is TGTGCCAGCAGCCAAGGTGGGGGACAGGGATATGGCTACACCTTC. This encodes CASSQGGGQGYGYTF.

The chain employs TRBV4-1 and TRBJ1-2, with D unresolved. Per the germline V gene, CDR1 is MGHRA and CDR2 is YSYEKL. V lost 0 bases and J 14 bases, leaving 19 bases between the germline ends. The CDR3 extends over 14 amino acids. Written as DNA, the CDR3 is TGCGCCAGCAGCCAAGAATCCCTCCTGGCAGCGGGGACCTTC. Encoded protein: CASSQESLLAAGTF.

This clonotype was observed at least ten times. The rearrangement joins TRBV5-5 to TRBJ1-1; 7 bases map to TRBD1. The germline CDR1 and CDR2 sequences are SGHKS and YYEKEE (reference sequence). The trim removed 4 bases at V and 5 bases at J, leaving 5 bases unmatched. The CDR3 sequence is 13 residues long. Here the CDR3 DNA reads TGTGCCAGCAGCGCCGACAGGGCTACTGAAGCTTTCTTT. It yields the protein CASSADRATEAFF.

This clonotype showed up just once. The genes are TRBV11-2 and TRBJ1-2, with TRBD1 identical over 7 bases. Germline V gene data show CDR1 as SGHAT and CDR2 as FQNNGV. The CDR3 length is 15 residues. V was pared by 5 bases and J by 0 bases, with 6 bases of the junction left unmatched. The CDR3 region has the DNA TGTGCCAGCAGCCTAGGGACAGTAGCTAACTATGGCTACACCTTC. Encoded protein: CASSLGTVANYGYTF.

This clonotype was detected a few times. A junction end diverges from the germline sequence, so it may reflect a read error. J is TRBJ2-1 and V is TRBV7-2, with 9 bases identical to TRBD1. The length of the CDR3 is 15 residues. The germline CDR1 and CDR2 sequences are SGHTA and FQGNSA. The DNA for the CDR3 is TGTGCCAGCAGCCCAGGACAGGGGTCCTTCAATGAGCAGTTCTTC. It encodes CASSPGQGSFNEQFF.

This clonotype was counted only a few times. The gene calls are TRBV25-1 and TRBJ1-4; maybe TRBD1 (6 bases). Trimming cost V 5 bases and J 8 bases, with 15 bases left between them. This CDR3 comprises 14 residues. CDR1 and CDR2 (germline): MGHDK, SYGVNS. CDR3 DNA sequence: TGTGCCAGCAGTAGTCAAGGGGGAAGAGAAAAACTGTTTTTT. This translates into CASSSQGGREKLFF.

The DNA of the CDR3 is TGTGCCAGCAGTTTAAAGTCTACCACAGATACGCAGTATTTT. This gives the protein CASSLKSTTDTQYF. The rearrangement uses TRBV12-3 or TRBV12-4 and TRBJ2-3; D not certain. The CDR3 sequence is 14 residues long. V was pared by 2 bases and J by 2 bases, with 8 bases between.

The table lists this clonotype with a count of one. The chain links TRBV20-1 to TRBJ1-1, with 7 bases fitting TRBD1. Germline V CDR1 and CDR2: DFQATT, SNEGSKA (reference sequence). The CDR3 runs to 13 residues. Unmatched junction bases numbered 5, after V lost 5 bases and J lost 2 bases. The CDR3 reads CSADQGVNTEAFF. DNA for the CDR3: TGCAGTGCTGACCAGGGGGTTAACACTGAAGCTTTCTTT.

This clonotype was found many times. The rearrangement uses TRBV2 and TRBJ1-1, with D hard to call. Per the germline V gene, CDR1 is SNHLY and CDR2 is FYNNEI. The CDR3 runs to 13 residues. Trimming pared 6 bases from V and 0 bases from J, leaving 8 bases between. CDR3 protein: CASRANMNTEAFF. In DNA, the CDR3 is TGTGCCAGCAGGGCCAACATGAACACTGAAGCTTTCTTT.

CDR3 sequence: CASSPTGGRRNSPLHF. The CDR3 DNA follows: TGTGCCAGCAGCCCCACGGGAGGCCGTAGAAATTCACCCCTCCACTTT. This chain joins TRBV9 and TRBJ1-6, with D hard to call. V lost 4 bases to trimming and J lost 7 bases, with 18 bases between them. The CDR3 has 16 amino acids. CDR1 and CDR2 from the germline V gene are SGDLS and YYNGEE.

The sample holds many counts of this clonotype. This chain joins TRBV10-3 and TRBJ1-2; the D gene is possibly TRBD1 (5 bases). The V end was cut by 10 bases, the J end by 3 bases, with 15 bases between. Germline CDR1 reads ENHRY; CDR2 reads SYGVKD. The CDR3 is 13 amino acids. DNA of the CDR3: TGTGCCAGCACCGGGACTGATCACTATGGCTACACCTTC. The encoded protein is CASTGTDHYGYTF.